A selection of T cell receptor beta chains follows, all from one sample in a study of T cells in tumors after PD-1 blockade. Sequencing was performed with immunoSEQ multiplex PCR; in TCRdb, only in-frame clones are kept and a portion is missing. The sample lists 15,000 to 20,000 clones, 81% occurring once. The sequences come from PBMCs, collected after anti-PD-1 therapy. Source of these receptors: a human donor with advanced basal cell or squamous cell carcinoma (not recorded which). CDR3s include the opening cysteine and the closing phenylalanine or tryptophan.

j_gene,v_gene,CDR3aa
TRBJ2-3,TRBV2,CASSVSTDTQYF
TRBJ1-4,TRBV5-1,CASSSLPGEEKLFF
TRBJ2-2,TRBV19,CASSKQPGQGTGELFF
TRBJ2-7,TRBV27,CASSRDRGYEQYF
TRBJ1-4,TRBV19,CASSILDRPNEKLFF
TRBJ1-1,TRBV7-9,CASRAAWAGNEAFF
TRBJ2-7,TRBV27,CASSFSPAGLEQYF
TRBJ2-6,TRBV18,CASSPSGWDRSTSGANVLTF
TRBJ2-5,TRBV2,CASSPGLASRTQYF
TRBJ1-5,TRBV2,CASSGAGNQPQHF
TRBJ2-1,TRBV10-3,CAISLQGTRTNNEQFF
TRBJ2-1,TRBV16,CASSQFRAGNEQFF
TRBJ2-3,TRBV6-5,CATKPGQRTDTQYF
TRBJ1-3,TRBV18,CASSPPGQGPGNTIYF
TRBJ1-1,TRBV7-9,CASSRAGGTEAFF
TRBJ2-5,TRBV28,CASSRTGGIETQYF
TRBJ1-1,TRBV28,CASIGGVNTEAFF
TRBJ1-6,TRBV4-1,CASSQEPRGLNSPLHF
TRBJ1-2,TRBV5-8,CASSLAGSASNYGYTF
TRBJ2-2,TRBV7-8,CASSTGLAGGVTGELFF
TRBJ2-7,TRBV7-6,CASSLDLSGSEQYF
TRBJ2-6,TRBV2,CASMLRPGANVLTF
TRBJ2-1,TRBV6-5,CASGDYNNEQFF
TRBJ2-1,TRBV11-3,CASSSSGSSRNEQFF
TRBJ1-6,TRBV5-4,CASSPSTGANSPLHF
TRBJ2-1,TRBV6-5,CASSPSYNEQFF
TRBJ2-1,TRBV25-1,CASSESPRGNEQFF
TRBJ1-3,TRBV29-1,CSITSSGNTIYF
TRBJ1-2,TRBV18,CASSLGTDLWSGGYTF
TRBJ1-4,TRBV2,CASAIPWGRDEKLFF
TRBJ2-1,TRBV5-5,CASSLNSPGPGGWNEQFF
TRBJ2-5,TRBV18,CASSPGSLAGDQETQYF
TRBJ2-1,TRBV28,CASSLEATYNEQFF
TRBJ1-2,TRBV6-5,CASSPTWEGGYTF
TRBJ2-7,TRBV27,CASSIPGHNYEQYF
TRBJ2-7,TRBV6-6,CASSRQGEYEQYF
TRBJ2-2,TRBV10-3,CAISESPRESTGELFF
TRBJ2-2,TRBV3-1/TRBV3-2,CASSRTGGITGELFF
TRBJ2-2,TRBV7-8,CASSPWGQGAVGELFF
TRBJ1-2,TRBV6-1,CASSGGRGGVGYTF
TRBJ1-1,TRBV28,CASRHNRDYGTEAFF
TRBJ2-7,TRBV5-8,CASSGDIYEQYF
TRBJ2-1,TRBV29-1,CSVETGLAGNSYNEQFF
TRBJ2-4,TRBV16,CASSQSQGGRNIQYF
TRBJ2-7,TRBV2,CASRPDRVLTYEQYF
TRBJ2-2,TRBV2,CASRADTGTGELFF
TRBJ2-1,TRBV28,CASSSLAGDENEQFF
TRBJ2-3,TRBV5-1,CASSLGVNWGTDTQYF
TRBJ2-7,TRBV7-8,CASSSPDDARSYEQYF
TRBJ2-4,TRBV6-5,CASSPDRVNQYF
TRBJ1-5,TRBV6-5,CATEGGGQPQHF
TRBJ2-3,TRBV28,CASVAGVNTQYF
TRBJ1-4,TRBV2,CASSEEGLWEKLFF
TRBJ2-1,TRBV7-2,CASSPASGAYNEQFF
TRBJ1-1,TRBV10-3,CAISDWGANTEAFF
TRBJ2-5,TRBV6-5,CASSYYRLGVETQYF
TRBJ2-2,TRBV14,CASSPWTGWDTGELFF
TRBJ1-2,TRBV10-3,CAISSDRASGYTF
TRBJ1-5,TRBV12-3/TRBV12-4,CASSLRGSGVNF